A single sample gave rise to the 16 T cell receptor beta chains below, sequenced in a study of STAT3 mutations in large granular lymphocyte leukemia. Study-level results: Every T-LGLL patient had at least one immunodominant TCRbeta clonotype.

Libraries were prepared by immunoSEQ multiplex PCR; TCRdb keeps only in-frame clonotypes and omits some of them. The table shows fewer than 20,000 clones, with around 90% occurring only once. The antigens of these receptors remain unknown. The specimen sequenced was peripheral blood mononuclear cells. The receptors here all came from a woman aged 45-60 years with T-cell large granular lymphocyte leukemia. Some clones in this sample may be carry-over from other donors' samples.

J is TRBJ2-2 and V is TRBV18; TRBD2 aligns across 9 bases. With V trimmed by 6 bases and J by 0 bases, 5 bases remained unmatched. There are 16 residues in the CDR3. The germline V gene encodes CDR1 KGHSH and CDR2 LQKENI. The CDR3 DNA sequence: TGTGCCAGCTCGGGACTAGCAATAACGAACACCGGGGAGCTGTTTTTT. Encoded protein: CASSGLAITNTGELFF.

This rearrangement joins TRBV28 to TRBJ1-2, with D unclear. V was shortened by 4 bases and J by 4 bases, with 16 bases between the two germline ends. The germline V gene encodes CDR1 MDHEN and CDR2 SYDVKM. The CDR3 extends over 15 amino acids. The CDR3 bases are TGTGCCAGCAGTTATATGACGGCCAGCATCTATGGCTACACCTTC. Amino acid sequence: CASSYMTASIYGYTF.

The V gene is TRBV5-1, the J gene TRBJ2-2; TRBD1 might be the D (5 bases). The germline V gene has CDR1 SGHRS and CDR2 YFSETQ. The CDR3 runs 14 residues. The ends were cut back, 3 bases at V and 4 bases at J, with 10 bases in the middle. The CDR3 is CASSSGRATGELFF. CDR3 in DNA: TGCGCCAGCAGCTCGGGCAGGGCCACCGGGGAGCTGTTTTTT.

The genes are TRBV19 and TRBJ2-1, with 8 bases fitting TRBD2. This CDR3 is 17 amino acids long. Unmatched junction bases numbered 15, after V lost 5 bases and J lost 6 bases. CDR1 is LNHDA and CDR2 is SQIVND in the germline V gene (reference sequence). For the CDR3, the DNA is TGTGCCAGTAGTCTCAACCGGGGCAGCGGGAGTTTCAATGAGCAGTTCTTC. Its translation: CASSLNRGSGSFNEQFF.

This clone was observed a few times. The CDR3 DNA reads as TGTGCCAGCAGCCTAAATAACGGGGAGCTGTTTTTT. Protein product: CASSLNNGELFF. The J gene is TRBJ2-2, the V gene TRBV11-2; D is ambiguous. Germline CDR1 reads SGHAT; CDR2 reads FQNNGV. Between the trimmed V and J ends, which lost 5 bases and 7 bases, there was a span of 8 bases. The CDR3 is made up of 12 amino acids.

V is TRBV27 and J is TRBJ1-4; D is undetermined. Between the trimmed V and J ends, which lost 6 bases and 0 bases, there was a span of 11 bases. CDR3 length: 15 residues. Germline-derived CDR1 and CDR2 are MNHEY and SMNVEV (reference sequence). CDR3: CASSPYGATNEKLFF. The CDR3 DNA reads as TGTGCCAGCAGCCCCTACGGAGCAACTAATGAAAAACTGTTTTTT.

This clone was observed once. The chain is built from TRBV6-5 and TRBJ2-7; TRBD1 matches at 8 bases. The CDR3 contains 15 residues. The V and J ends lost 4 bases and 2 bases, in that order; junction bases with no gene match: 7. CDR1 MNHEY and CDR2 SVGAGI come from the germline V gene. The CDR3 here is CASSSTRTGTYEQYF. DNA for the CDR3: TGTGCCAGCAGTTCCACTCGGACAGGGACCTACGAGCAGTACTTC.

The gene calls are TRBV28 and TRBJ1-5; D is ambiguous. The CDR3 is made up of 15 amino acids. Trimming removed 4 bases at V and 0 bases at J, with 10 bases between. Germline loops: CDR1 MDHEN, CDR2 SYDVKM. The CDR3 sequence is CASSSQDSSNQPQHF. The CDR3, as DNA: TGTGCCAGCAGTTCACAAGATTCTAGCAATCAGCCCCAGCATTTT.

V and J are TRBV9 and TRBJ2-7, with D unclear. V lost 4 bases and J 0 bases, leaving 8 bases between the germline ends. The CDR3 covers 13 residues. Germline V gives CDR1 SGDLS, CDR2 YYNGEE. DNA for the CDR3: TGTGCCAGCAGCTCCCAGCCCTCCTACGAGCAGTACTTC. This translates into CASSSQPSYEQYF.

The rearrangement uses TRBV15 and TRBJ2-1; D ambiguous. Germline loops: CDR1 LNHNV, CDR2 YYDKDF (reference sequence). V was shortened by 3 bases and J by 9 bases, with 12 bases between the two germline ends. The CDR3 is made up of 13 amino acids. CDR3 region: CATSRTSEIEQFF. DNA for the CDR3: TGTGCCACCAGCAGGACATCAGAGATTGAGCAGTTCTTC. Supplemented by reference TRBV15 and TRBJ2-1, the full variable domain reads DAMVIQNPRYQVTQFGKPVTLSCSQTLNHNVMYWYQQKSSQAPKLLFHYYDKDFNNEADTPDNFQSRRPNTSFCFLDIRSPGLGDTAMYLCATSRTSEIEQFFGPGTRLTVL.

This chain joins TRBV18 and TRBJ1-1; no clear D gene. The germline gives CDR1 KGHSH, CDR2 LQKENI. V was pared by 2 bases and J by 4 bases, with 8 bases between. This CDR3 has 13 amino acids. CDR3 protein: CASSPLRSTEAFF. The CDR3 DNA reads TGTGCCAGCTCACCATTGAGGTCCACTGAAGCTTTCTTT. The full variable domain, its missing parts supplied by reference TRBV18 and TRBJ1-1, is NAGVMQNPRHLVRRRGQEARLRCSPMKGHSHVYWYRQLPEEGLKFMVYLQKENIIDESGMPKERFSAEFPKEGPSILRIQQVVRGDSAAYFCASSPLRSTEAFFGQGTRLTVV.

V is TRBV4-1 and J is TRBJ2-2; D is possibly TRBD1 or TRBD2 (6 bases each). V lost 0 bases to trimming and J lost 0 bases, with 14 bases between them. The CDR3 extends over 18 amino acids. CDR1 MGHRA and CDR2 YSYEKL come from the germline V gene. In DNA form, the CDR3 reads TGCGCCAGCAGCCAAGAAAGTCGGGGGACAACGAACACCGGGGAGCTGTTTTTT. Translation gives CASSQESRGTTNTGELFF.

The rearrangement joins TRBV18 to TRBJ2-7; the D gene is possibly TRBD2 (6 bases). Germline V gene lookup returns CDR1 KGHSH and CDR2 LQKENI. The ends were cut back, 0 bases at V and 2 bases at J, with 8 bases in the middle. The CDR3 consists of 14 residues. CDR3 region: CASSPPPGAYEQYF. The CDR3 bases are TGTGCCAGCTCACCACCCCCGGGAGCCTACGAGCAGTACTTC.

The chain couples TRBV11-2 to TRBJ2-7; 9 bases align to TRBD2. The germline gives CDR1 SGHAT, CDR2 FQNNGV. There are 15 residues in the CDR3. After removal of 2 bases from V and 5 bases from J, the junction contained 7 bases not matched to a gene. As DNA, the CDR3 is TGTGCCAGCAGCTTAAGTAGCGGGAGTATCAACGAGCAGTACTTC. Residues: CASSLSSGSINEQYF.

CDR3 sequence (DNA): TGCGCCAGCAGCCAAGCGTCTAGCGTGAACACCGGGGAGCTGTTTTTT. Amino acid sequence: CASSQASSVNTGELFF. This rearrangement joins TRBV4-3 to TRBJ2-2; D is perhaps TRBD2 (6 bases). Germline values: CDR1 LGHNA, CDR2 YSLEER. V was pared by 1 base and J by 1 base, with 10 bases between. This CDR3 has 16 residues.

The rearrangement links TRBV11-3 to TRBJ2-3; D unresolved. CDR3 length: 13 amino acids. V lost 0 bases and J lost 6, with 7 bases in between. Germline CDR1 is SGHNT and CDR2 is YENEEA. CDR3 DNA sequence: TGTGCCAGCAGCTTAGAATCGACGGATACGCAGTATTTT. This gives the protein CASSLESTDTQYF.